This T cell receptor (beta chain) was sequenced in a study of early T cells in non-severe SARS-CoV-2 infection. Comments on this clonotype: Antigen specificity is unknown.

Tagging with unique molecular identifiers was applied to individual cDNA molecules. Each CDR3 protein gets one entry after TCRdb re-called the 5' RACE reads with MiXCR. The table lists some 57,000 distinct CDR3 sequences, roughly 8.2% of them singletons. General study findings and limits: Lookups in VDJdb leaned toward anti-spike CD8 responses and missed private and CD4 specificities.

This TCR derives from an adult who was a healthcare worker with PCR-confirmed SARS-CoV-2 infection or an uninfected control (not recorded which). The material sequenced was whole blood.

The CDR3 DNA reads as TGTGCCAGCAGGGGCTGGGGTATCACAGATACGCAGTATTTT. Translation gives CASRGWGITDTQYF. This rearrangement joins TRBV11-2 to TRBJ2-3; D uncertain. The length of the CDR3 is 14 residues. Germline-derived CDR1 and CDR2 are SGHAT and FQNNGV. The ends were cut back, 6 bases at V and 2 bases at J, with 12 bases in the middle.